One T cell receptor (beta chain) is described in this entry. Regarding treatment: 19 received Ad26.COV2.S at low or high dose, single or two shots; several received placebo; per-sample allocation not given. Samples were taken on day 63 after the first vaccine or placebo injection. The data were taken from a study of Ad26.COV2.S vaccination and SARS-CoV-2 variants. Study-level information: Intramuscular Ad26.COV2.S at 5x10^10 or 1x10^11 viral particles.

The repertoire was sequenced with immunoSEQ multiplex PCR; TCRdb's copy has only in-frame clones and lacks some. The table has 300,000 to 400,000 clones, around 84% seen once. The sample in question was peripheral blood, obtained in a trial of Ad26.COV2.S vaccine versus placebo. The receptor was derived from a person between 18 and 60 years old who received the Ad26.COV2.S COVID-19 vaccine or a placebo.

The CDR3 DNA follows: TGCGCCAGCAGCTTGGGCGGGGCGGATACGCAGTATTTT. Its protein product is CASSLGGADTQYF. The chain joins TRBV5-1 to TRBJ2-3; perhaps TRBD2 as D (6 bases). CDR3 length: 13 residues. Germline loops: CDR1 SGHRS, CDR2 YFSETQ. Between the trimmed V and J ends, which lost 0 bases and 6 bases, there was a span of 8 bases.